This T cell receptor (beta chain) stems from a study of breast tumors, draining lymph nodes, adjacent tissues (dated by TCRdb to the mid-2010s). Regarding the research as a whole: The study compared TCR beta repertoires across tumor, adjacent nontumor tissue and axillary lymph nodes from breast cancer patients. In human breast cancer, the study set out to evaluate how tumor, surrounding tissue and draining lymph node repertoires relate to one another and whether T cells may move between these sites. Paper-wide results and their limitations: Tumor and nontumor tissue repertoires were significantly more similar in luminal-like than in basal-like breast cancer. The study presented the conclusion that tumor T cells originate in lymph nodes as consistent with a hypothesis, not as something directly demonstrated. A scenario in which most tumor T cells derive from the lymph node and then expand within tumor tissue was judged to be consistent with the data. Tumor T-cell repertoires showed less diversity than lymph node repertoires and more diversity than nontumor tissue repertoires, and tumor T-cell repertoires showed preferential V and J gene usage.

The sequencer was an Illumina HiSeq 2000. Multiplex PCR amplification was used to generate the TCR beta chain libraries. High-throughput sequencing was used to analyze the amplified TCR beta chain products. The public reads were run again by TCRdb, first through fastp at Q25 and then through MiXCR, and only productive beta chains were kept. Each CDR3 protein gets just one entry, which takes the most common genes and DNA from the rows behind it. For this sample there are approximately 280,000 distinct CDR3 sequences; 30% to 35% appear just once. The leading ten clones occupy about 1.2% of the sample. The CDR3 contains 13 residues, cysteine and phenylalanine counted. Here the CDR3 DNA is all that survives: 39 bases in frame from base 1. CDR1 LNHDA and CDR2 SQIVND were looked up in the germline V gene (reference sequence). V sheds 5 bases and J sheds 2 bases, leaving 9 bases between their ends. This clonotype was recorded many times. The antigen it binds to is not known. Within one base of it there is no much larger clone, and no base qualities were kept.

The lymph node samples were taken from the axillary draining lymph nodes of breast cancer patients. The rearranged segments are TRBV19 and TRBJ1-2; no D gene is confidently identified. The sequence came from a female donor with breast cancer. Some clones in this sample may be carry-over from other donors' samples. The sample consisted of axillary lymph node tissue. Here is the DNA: TGTGCCAGTAGTGTCCGGGCAAACTATGGCTACACCTTC. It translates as CASSVRANYGYTF.